Listed here are 13 T cell receptor beta chains from one sample, sequenced in a study of control samples from healthy donors and cancer patients. Data came from immunoSEQ multiplex PCR; TCRdb stores just in-frame clones and leaves some out. The sample has about 120,000 clones, approximately 90% seen once; the top ten hold approximately 2.2%. Sequences were obtained from blood. These receptors were obtained from a woman in her forties or fifties in good health.

This rearrangement joins TRBV29-1 to TRBJ1-2, with D possibly being TRBD1 (6 bases). V shed 3 bases and J shed 4 bases, with 12 bases lying between them. Per the germline V gene, CDR1 is SQVTM and CDR2 is ANQGSEA. This CDR3 is 13 amino acids long. CDR3 in amino acids: CSVEEGGAYGYTF. DNA for the CDR3: TGCAGCGTTGAGGAAGGGGGTGCCTATGGCTACACCTTC.

This chain joins TRBV20-1 and TRBJ1-2; 7 positions match TRBD1. V dropped 7 bases and J dropped 8; count of bases not matched to a gene: 7. CDR1 DFQATT and CDR2 SNEGSKA come from the germline V gene (reference sequence). The CDR3 has 11 amino acids. The CDR3 bases are TGCAGTGGGGAGAGGGGGCGAGGCTACACCTTC. It specifies CSGERGRGYTF.

The gene calls are TRBV24-1 and TRBJ1-2, with a possible D match to TRBD1 (5 bases). Germline CDR1 KGHDR, CDR2 SFDVKD. This CDR3 has 15 amino acids. With 2 bases removed from V and 4 bases from J, the gap between germline ends came to 13 bases. DNA of the CDR3: TGTGCCACCAGTGATTCAACGGGACGGCCCTATGGCTACACCTTC. Its protein product is CATSDSTGRPYGYTF.

The chain recombines TRBV5-5 with TRBJ2-1; 7 bases agree with TRBD1. The CDR3 contains 16 residues. J gave up 0 bases and V 6 bases, and 9 bases lay outside the gene matches. CDR1 SGHKS and CDR2 YYEKEE come from the germline V gene (reference sequence). The CDR3 loop reads CASTSPGTVSYNEQFF. The CDR3 nucleotides read TGTGCCAGCACCTCCCCCGGGACAGTCTCCTACAATGAGCAGTTCTTC.

This sequence joins TRBV19 and TRBJ2-3; D possibly matches TRBD1 or TRBD2 (5 bases each). Germline lookup yields CDR1 LNHDA and CDR2 SQIVND (reference sequence). The CDR3 has 15 residues. V lost 5 bases and J 0 bases, leaving 12 bases between the germline ends. The CDR3 region has the DNA TGTGCCAGTAGTGAGGGGTTTATCAGCACAGATACGCAGTATTTT. It codes for CASSEGFISTDTQYF.

This clone occurred once. The CDR3 nucleotides are TGTGCCAGCAGTGATAGGGGGGATCAGCCCCAGCATTTT. Translating gives CASSDRGDQPQHF. J is TRBJ1-5 and V is TRBV2, with a possible D match to TRBD1 (6 bases). Germline-derived CDR1 and CDR2 are SNHLY and FYNNEI. V lost 3 bases and J lost 5, with 8 bases in between. The CDR3 has 13 amino acids.

The chain is built from TRBV18 and TRBJ1-4; TRBD1 is a possible D gene (6 bases). With 8 bases removed from V and 7 bases from J, the gap between germline ends came to 14 bases. From germline, CDR1 is KGHSH and CDR2 LQKENI. The CDR3 is 13 residues long. The CDR3 DNA reads as TGTGCCAGCCGACTTGGGGGCATTGAAAAACTGTTTTTT. Amino acids: CASRLGGIEKLFF.

The chain links TRBV5-4 to TRBJ2-4; 7 nucleotides match TRBD2. The CDR3 spans 15 residues. From germline, CDR1 is SGHNT and CDR2 YYREEE (reference sequence). The J segment lost 1 base and the V segment lost 4 bases, leaving 5 bases of the junction unmatched. The CDR3 bases are TGTGCCAGCAGCGTCCAGACTAGCGCCAAAAACATTCAGTACTTC. Residues: CASSVQTSAKNIQYF.

Only one count was recorded for this clone. The CDR3 nucleotides are TGTGCCAGCAGCTCAACTCGACAGGACTTCCAAGAGACCCAGTACTTC. This translates into CASSSTRQDFQETQYF. The J gene is TRBJ2-5, the V gene TRBV27; perhaps TRBD1 as D (6 bases). CDR1 is MNHEY and CDR2 is SMNVEV in the germline V gene (reference sequence). Trimming took 6 bases from V and 1 from J, leaving 18 bases between them. CDR3 length equals 16 residues.

The chain is built from TRBV6-1 and TRBJ1-1, with D unresolved. CDR3 length: 13 amino acids. The germline V gene has CDR1 MNHNS and CDR2 SASEGT. The V and J ends lost 1 base and 7 bases respectively, with 10 bases between them. The CDR3 nucleotides are TGTGCCAGCAGTGAAGGGCACCGGATTGAAGCTTTCTTT. Protein sequence: CASSEGHRIEAFF.

The chain has TRBV28 and TRBJ2-7; unclear D gene. The V gene lost 5 bases and the J gene lost 1 base, with 6 bases spanning the gap. Germline V gives CDR1 MDHEN, CDR2 SYDVKM. The CDR3 spans 12 residues. The CDR3 DNA is TGTGCCAGCAGTCCATGGTCCTACGAGCAGTACTTC. Its translation: CASSPWSYEQYF.

In this sample, this clone turned up once. The chain links TRBV7-9 to TRBJ1-4; tentative D call: TRBD1 (6 bases). CDR1 is SEHNR, CDR2 FQNEAQ, per germline (reference sequence). V was pared by 1 base and J by 4 bases, with 10 bases between. CDR3 length equals 15 residues. As DNA, the CDR3 is TGTGCCAGCAGCTTAGGAGACAGGTTTAATGAAAAACTGTTTTTT. The encoded protein is CASSLGDRFNEKLFF.

The chain has TRBV6-5 and TRBJ1-2, with 7 bases lining up with TRBD1. The CDR3 loop spans 13 amino acids. Germline CDR1 is MNHEY and CDR2 is SVGAGI. V lost 0 bases, J lost 6 bases, and 1 base stayed unmatched. In DNA form, the CDR3 reads TGTGCCAGCAGTTACTCGACAGGGCATGGCTACACCTTC. Its translation: CASSYSTGHGYTF.